The 21 T cell receptor beta chains below all came from one sample that was sequenced in a study of Ad26.COV2.S vaccination and SARS-CoV-2 variants. The treatment was: approximately 18 received Ad26.COV2.S at low or high dose, single or two shots; 5 received placebo; per-sample allocation not given. Sampling took place 63 days after the first vaccine or placebo injection. Method: immunoSEQ multiplex PCR; TCRdb's copy keeps in-frame clones and lacks some. In the table there are about 260,000 clones, around nine tenths of which are singletons. The sample consisted of peripheral blood, taken in a trial of Ad26.COV2.S vaccine versus placebo. These receptors originate from a person aged 18-60 years who received the Ad26.COV2.S COVID-19 vaccine or a placebo.

This sequence joins TRBV6-1 and TRBJ1-6; D not certain. The germline V gene encodes CDR1 MNHNS and CDR2 SASEGT. V was pared by 0 bases and J by 11 bases, with 5 bases between. CDR3 size: 12 residues. The CDR3 loop reads CASSEAGPPLHF. The CDR3 nucleotides read TGTGCCAGCAGTGAAGCGGGTCCACCCCTCCACTTT.

The rearrangement uses TRBV6-6 and TRBJ1-2; D is unclear. Trimming pared 0 bases from V and 6 bases from J, leaving 14 bases between. Germline assignment: CDR1 MNHNY and CDR2 SVGAGI (reference sequence). The CDR3 covers 15 residues. The CDR3 DNA follows: TGTGCCAGCAGTTACTCGAATGTCACCCCAAATGGCTACACCTTC. Translation gives CASSYSNVTPNGYTF.

The V and J genes are TRBV4-3 and TRBJ2-3; TRBD1 is a possible D gene (6 bases). CDR1 LGHNA and CDR2 YSLEER come from the germline V gene. Trimming stripped 0 bases from V and 1 base from J, with 11 bases between. This CDR3 contains 16 residues. CDR3: CASSQERQVRTDTQYF. In DNA form, the CDR3 reads TGCGCCAGCAGCCAAGAACGACAGGTCCGCACAGATACGCAGTATTTT.

In nucleotides, the CDR3 is TGTGCCACTGGTACCAAAGAGACCCAGTACTTC. This translates into CATGTKETQYF. The chain joins TRBV10-3 to TRBJ2-5; no clear D gene. Per germline, CDR1 ENHRY and CDR2 SYGVKD. The ends were cut back, 10 bases at V and 3 bases at J, with 9 bases in the middle. The CDR3 runs to 11 residues.

The rearrangement uses TRBV9 and TRBJ1-5; D is undetermined. Between the trimmed V and J ends, which lost 0 bases and 7 bases, there was a span of 14 bases. The CDR3 totals 15 residues. Per the germline V gene, CDR1 is SGDLS and CDR2 is YYNGEE. This CDR3 reads CASSVGFDPGQPQHF. DNA for the CDR3: TGTGCCAGCAGCGTAGGCTTCGACCCGGGGCAGCCCCAGCATTTT.

The rearrangement joins TRBV18 to TRBJ2-3; possibly TRBD2 for D (5 bases). Germline assignment: CDR1 KGHSH and CDR2 LQKENI. Trimming shortened V by 0 bases and J by 4 bases, and 5 bases separated the two germline ends. The CDR3 runs 13 residues. DNA for the CDR3: TGTGCCAGCTCACCACCAGCGGCAGATACGCAGTATTTT. This translates into CASSPPAADTQYF.

The chain employs TRBV19 and TRBJ2-5, with TRBD1 identical over 7 bases. The V gene end was trimmed by 4 bases and the J gene end by 2 bases; junction bases not matched to a gene: 7. Per the germline V gene, CDR1 is LNHDA and CDR2 is SQIVND (reference sequence). The CDR3 covers 15 residues. As DNA, the CDR3 is TGTGCCAGTAGTAGGCAGGGGGAAACGCAAGAGACCCAGTACTTC. This gives the protein CASSRQGETQETQYF.

Details on this clone: Distinct nucleotide sequences in the sample also encode this CDR3. The CDR3 DNA sequence: TGTGCCAGCAGCGCGGGACTAGCGGGGGGCCGGGAGACCCAGTACTTC. Protein sequence: CASSAGLAGGRETQYF. The V gene is TRBV11-2, the J gene TRBJ2-5; 15 bases map to TRBD2. This CDR3 spans 16 amino acids. Germline CDR1 reads SGHAT; CDR2 reads FQNNGV. V was clipped by 5 bases and J by 5 bases; unmatched bases: 6.

The rearrangement joins TRBV5-4 to TRBJ2-1; 9 bases agree with TRBD1. J gave up 4 bases and V 0 bases, and 5 bases lay outside the gene matches. The CDR3 loop spans 16 amino acids. Germline-derived CDR1 and CDR2 are SGHNT and YYREEE (reference sequence). CDR3 sequence reads: CASSLEGQGKYNEQFF. CDR3 bases: TGTGCCAGCAGCTTGGAGGGACAGGGAAAATACAATGAGCAGTTCTTC. Full variable domain (remainder filled in from reference TRBV5-4 and TRBJ2-1): ETGVTQSPTHLIKTRGQQVTLRCSSQSGHNTVSWYQQALGQGPQFIFQYYREEENGRGNFPPRFSGLQFPNYSSELNVNALELDDSALYLCASSLEGQGKYNEQFFGPGTRLTVL.

The CDR3 loop is CASSLAPGTEMTEAFF. The CDR3 DNA reads as TGTGCCAGCAGCTTGGCCCCAGGTACTGAAATGACTGAAGCTTTCTTT. J is TRBJ1-1 and V is TRBV5-7; unclear D gene. TRBV5-7 is flagged as an ORF with uncertain function. The ends were cut back, 0 bases at V and 5 bases at J, with 17 bases in the middle. This CDR3 is 16 amino acids long.

This rearrangement joins TRBV4-1 to TRBJ2-1; 8 nucleotides align to TRBD2. The length of the CDR3 is 18 residues. In germline, CDR1 is MGHRA, CDR2 YSYEKL. The ends lost 1 base at V and 3 bases at J; junction bases unmatched: 11. CDR3 protein: CASSQADLIGTSYNEQFF. DNA for the CDR3: TGCGCCAGCAGCCAAGCCGATTTGATTGGGACTAGCTACAATGAGCAGTTCTTC.

This clone was recorded only once. The chain links TRBV27 to TRBJ2-5; no definite D call. The CDR3 loop spans 16 amino acids. Germline CDR1 is MNHEY and CDR2 is SMNVEV (reference sequence). Trimming shortened V by 0 bases and J by 1 base, and 12 bases separated the two germline ends. CDR3 amino acids: CASSLSLGPPQETQYF. The CDR3 DNA reads as TGTGCCAGCAGTTTATCCTTAGGGCCACCCCAAGAGACCCAGTACTTC.

The chain uses TRBV2 and TRBJ2-7; D may be TRBD1 (6 bases). Germline V gives CDR1 SNHLY, CDR2 FYNNEI. Trimming stripped 5 bases from V and 4 bases from J, with 18 bases between. The CDR3 has 15 residues. CDR3 residues: CASSPLQGIAYEQYV. Written as DNA, the CDR3 is TGTGCCAGCAGTCCCCTTCAGGGGATTGCGTACGAGCAGTACGTC.

The chain is built from TRBV21-1 and TRBJ1-1. TRBV21-1 counts as a pseudogene. This CDR3 has 15 amino acids. CDR3 sequence: CASSKGEGRDTEAFF. Here the CDR3 DNA reads TGTGCTAGCAGCAAAGGTGAGGGAAGAGACACTGAAGCTTTCTTT.

The V call is TRBV6-5, the J call TRBJ1-4; D gene ambiguous. Germline-derived CDR1 and CDR2 are MNHEY and SVGAGI. Deletions cut 5 bases from V and 5 bases from J, with 15 bases between. The CDR3 covers 15 residues. CDR3 amino acids: CASSRGLGSNEKLFF. CDR3 DNA: TGTGCCAGCAGTCGCGGACTGGGGAGCAATGAAAAACTGTTTTTT.

This sequence joins TRBV2 and TRBJ1-3; no clear D. Germline V lookup: CDR1 SNHLY, CDR2 FYNNEI. The CDR3 is 13 residues long. Trimming took off 2 bases at V and 3 bases at J, with 5 bases between the two ends. The CDR3 coding sequence is TGTGCCAGCAGTGAATTAGGTGGAAACACCATATATTTT. As protein: CASSELGGNTIYF.

The chain links TRBV9 to TRBJ1-2; 7 nucleotides agree with TRBD1. The CDR3 length is 15 residues. Trimming cost V 0 bases and J 4 bases; bases outside gene matches: 6. Germline V gives CDR1 SGDLS, CDR2 YYNGEE. The CDR3 DNA follows: TGTGCCAGCAGCGTAGATTGGGACAGTCTCTATGGCTACACCTTC. Its protein is CASSVDWDSLYGYTF.

This sequence joins TRBV19 and TRBJ2-6; D ambiguous. The CDR3 has 18 amino acids. CDR1 is LNHDA, CDR2 SQIVND, per germline (reference sequence). V was shortened by 4 bases and J by 4 bases, with 20 bases between the two germline ends. For the CDR3, the DNA is TGTGCCAGTAGTAGGAAGGCAGGATTCAGGTCCGGGGCCAACGTCCTGACTTTC. This encodes CASSRKAGFRSGANVLTF.

The genes are TRBV5-4 and TRBJ2-1, with a possible D match to TRBD2 (6 bases). The CDR3 runs 16 residues. The V gene's germline CDR1 is SGHNT and CDR2 YYREEE (reference sequence). Trimming pared 0 bases from V and 5 bases from J, leaving 15 bases between. The CDR3 DNA sequence: TGTGCCAGCAGCTTGGGTAGCGGTGGGTACCACAATGAGCAGTTCTTC. It is translated as CASSLGSGGYHNEQFF.

V and J are TRBV5-4 and TRBJ1-2, with no clear D. The CDR3 covers 11 residues. V lost 2 bases and J lost 12, with 11 bases in between. Germline V gives CDR1 SGHNT, CDR2 YYREEE (reference sequence). CDR3 nucleotide sequence: TGTGCCAGCAGCTTAGAAGGCTCCCACACCTTC. This translates into CASSLEGSHTF.

The V call is TRBV7-2, the J call TRBJ1-5; D perhaps matches TRBD1 (6 bases). The CDR3 has 16 amino acids. Trimming took 3 bases from V and 0 from J, leaving 12 bases between them. Germline CDR1 and CDR2: SGHTA and FQGNSA. This chain's CDR3 is CASSLGDRSSNQPQHF. The CDR3 coding sequence is TGTGCCAGCAGCTTGGGAGACAGGAGTAGCAATCAGCCCCAGCATTTT.